A single sample is the source of the 28 T cell receptor beta chains below, sequenced in a study of T cell changes during pregnancy in multiple sclerosis. This table comes from immunoSEQ multiplex PCR, and its TCRdb copy is limited to in-frame clones, with some not included. The data hold 20,000 to 25,000 clones, with roughly 90% observed a single time. Sample: CD8+ T cells from peripheral blood mononuclear cells, taken in the second trimester of pregnancy. The receptors were gathered from a female donor in good health, enrolled as a control in a pregnancy study.

CDR3 sequence reads: CSGLVGETQYF. In nucleotides, the CDR3 is TGCAGCGGGCTAGTTGGGGAGACCCAGTACTTC. The V gene is TRBV29-1, the J gene TRBJ2-5; D unclear. The CDR3 consists of 11 residues. Germline CDR1 reads SQVTM; CDR2 reads ANQGSEA. Trimming cost V 7 bases and J 5 bases, with 11 bases left between them. Full variable domain (rest looked up from reference TRBV29-1 and TRBJ2-5): SAVISQKPSRDICQRGTSLTIQCQVDSQVTMMFWYRQQPGQSLTLIATANQGSEATYESGFVIDKFPISRPNLTFSTLTVSNMSPEDSSIYLCSGLVGETQYFGPGTRLLVL.

The CDR3 is CASSLKPGGELFF. CDR3 sequence (DNA): TGTGCCAGCAGTTTAAAGCCTGGCGGGGAGCTGTTTTTT. The V call is TRBV28, the J call TRBJ2-2; D call uncertain. Germline CDR1 is MDHEN and CDR2 is SYDVKM. Deletions cut 2 bases from V and 7 bases from J, with 8 bases between. The CDR3 length is 13 residues.

The rearrangement links TRBV6-6 to TRBJ1-2; 11 nucleotides align to TRBD1. Germline assignment: CDR1 MNHNY and CDR2 SVGAGI (reference sequence). The V gene end was trimmed by 5 bases and the J gene end by 4 bases; junction bases not matched to a gene: 6. The CDR3 is 15 residues long. The CDR3 spells CASSHRDRGVYGYTF. DNA of the CDR3: TGTGCCAGCAGTCACCGGGACAGGGGGGTCTATGGCTACACCTTC.

The CDR3 nucleotides are TGCGCCAGCAGCCAAGGAGGCGGGAGGAGAAATGAGCAGTTCTTC. This codes for CASSQGGGRRNEQFF. The J gene is TRBJ2-1, the V gene TRBV4-3; 8 positions agree with TRBD2. J was trimmed by 7 bases and V by 1 base; bases with no gene match: 6. There are 15 residues in the CDR3. Germline CDR1 is LGHNA and CDR2 is YSLEER.

The genes are TRBV28 and TRBJ2-5; 8 nucleotides match TRBD1. The CDR3 consists of 16 residues. After removal of 1 base from V and 5 bases from J, the junction contained 9 bases not matched to a gene. Germline CDR1 and CDR2: MDHEN and SYDVKM. Written as DNA, the CDR3 is TGTGCCAGCAGTTTATACCAGGGGGCGAGCGGGGAGACCCAGTACTTC. Its translation: CASSLYQGASGETQYF.

The chain links TRBV6-4 to TRBJ2-6; 7 positions agree with TRBD1. The CDR3 is 19 residues long. The V gene's germline CDR1 is MRHNA and CDR2 SNTAGT. Unmatched junction bases numbered 8, after V lost 0 bases and J lost 0 bases. DNA of the CDR3: TGTGCCAGCAGTGACTCGCCCGGGACAGACGGCTCTGGGGCCAACGTCCTGACTTTC. The encoded protein is CASSDSPGTDGSGANVLTF.

This chain joins TRBV5-1 and TRBJ1-4, with 9 bases matching TRBD1. The V and J ends lost 4 bases and 8 bases, in that order; junction bases with no gene match: 9. Germline-derived CDR1 and CDR2 are SGHRS and YFSETQ. The CDR3 extends over 15 amino acids. CDR3: CASSAGTGLYEKLFF. The CDR3 coding sequence is TGCGCCAGCAGCGCAGGGACAGGGTTATACGAAAAACTGTTTTTT.

This chain uses TRBV27 with TRBJ2-7; 9 positions agree with TRBD1. The germline CDR1 and CDR2 sequences are MNHEY and SMNVEV (reference sequence). The CDR3 has 15 amino acids. V shed 1 base and J 3 bases; nucleotides not matched to a gene: 4. This CDR3 reads CASSLWGTGNYEQYF. DNA for the CDR3: TGTGCCAGCAGTTTATGGGGGACAGGGAACTACGAGCAGTACTTC.

The chain joins TRBV6-1 to TRBJ1-5; TRBD1 is a possible D gene (5 bases). The CDR3 length is 16 residues. Deletions cut 0 bases from V and 10 bases from J, with 19 bases between. CDR1 MNHNS and CDR2 SASEGT come from the germline V gene. The CDR3 loop reads CASSEANGGGGGPQHF. CDR3 nucleotides: TGTGCCAGCAGTGAAGCGAATGGCGGAGGCGGGGGACCCCAGCATTTT.

This clone has just a few counts. V is TRBV6-4 and J is TRBJ2-3; 9 bases are shared with TRBD2. The germline CDR1 and CDR2 sequences are MRHNA and SNTAGT. With 2 bases clipped from V and 4 bases from J, the junction kept 4 bases outside the gene matches. This CDR3 is 15 amino acids long. CDR3 in DNA: TGTGCCAGCAGTGACAACGGCGGGGGGGCAGATACGCAGTATTTT. It encodes CASSDNGGGADTQYF.

The chain links TRBV5-6 to TRBJ1-5; D possibly corresponds to TRBD1 (5 bases). The CDR3 contains 15 residues. Germline CDR1 is SGHDT and CDR2 is YYEEEE. V lost 0 bases and J 4 bases, leaving 11 bases between the germline ends. CDR3 DNA: TGTGCCAGCAGCTTGGAAGGGGAAAGGAATCAGCCCCAGCATTTT. Translated, it gives CASSLEGERNQPQHF.

V is TRBV9 and J is TRBJ2-5, with D possibly being TRBD2 (5 bases). Germline values: CDR1 SGDLS, CDR2 YYNGEE. Trimming took off 0 bases at V and 3 bases at J, with 9 bases between the two ends. The CDR3 contains 14 residues. The chain's CDR3 is CASSVGTLEETQYF. The CDR3 bases are TGTGCCAGCAGCGTAGGGACTCTTGAAGAGACCCAGTACTTC.

This sequence joins TRBV28 and TRBJ2-2; no clear D gene. Per germline, CDR1 MDHEN and CDR2 SYDVKM. Trimming cost V 3 bases and J 7 bases, with 3 bases left between them. The CDR3 has 11 residues. The CDR3 loop reads CASSFGGELFF. The CDR3, as DNA: TGTGCCAGCAGTTTCGGCGGGGAGCTGTTTTTT. Complete variable domain (other parts from reference TRBV28 and TRBJ2-2): DVKVTQSSRYLVKRTGEKVFLECVQDMDHENMFWYRQDPGLGLRLIYFSYDVKMKEKGDIPEGYSVSREKKERFSLILESASTNQTSMYLCASSFGGELFFGEGSRLTVL.

This chain joins TRBV27 and TRBJ2-7, with 11 bases that match TRBD2. Germline CDR1 is MNHEY and CDR2 is SMNVEV (reference sequence). CDR3 length equals 16 residues. V dropped 3 bases and J dropped 7; count of bases not matched to a gene: 11. The CDR3 nucleotides read TGTGCCAGCAGTTTTCTAGCGGGAGGCTCGACGGGGGAGCAGTACTTC. Protein: CASSFLAGGSTGEQYF.

The V gene is TRBV27, the J gene TRBJ2-7, with TRBD2 identical over 7 bases. Germline V gene sequence: CDR1 MNHEY, CDR2 SMNVEV (reference sequence). V lost 5 bases and J lost 7; bases outside the gene matches: 11. The CDR3 is 14 amino acids. CDR3 in amino acids: CASSQRTSGWEQYF. The CDR3 DNA reads as TGTGCCAGCAGTCAGAGGACTAGTGGGTGGGAGCAGTACTTC.

This chain links TRBV19 with TRBJ2-7, with 7 bases matching TRBD2. This CDR3 contains 13 residues. The germline gives CDR1 LNHDA, CDR2 SQIVND (reference sequence). Trimming removed 9 bases from V and 4 bases from J; junction bases left unmatched: 9. The CDR3: CASGDGGVYEQYF. Written as DNA, the CDR3 is TGTGCCAGCGGCGATGGGGGGGTTTACGAGCAGTACTTC.

The chain is built from TRBV28 and TRBJ2-7, with TRBD1 matching over 7 bases. CDR1 and CDR2 (germline): MDHEN, SYDVKM. The CDR3 has 17 residues. J lost 3 bases, V lost 5 bases, and 16 bases had no gene match. CDR3 coding DNA: TGTGCCAGCAGTCCCCGGATGGGGACAGTAGGCGACTACGAGCAGTACTTC. Its protein product is CASSPRMGTVGDYEQYF.

J is TRBJ2-1 and V is TRBV13, with 14 bases identical to TRBD2. This CDR3 contains 19 residues. V was pared by 7 bases and J by 0 bases, with 11 bases of the junction left unmatched. Germline-derived CDR1 and CDR2 are PRHDT and FYEKMQ (reference sequence). The CDR3 DNA reads TGTGCCAGCACCCATGGGAGACTAGCGGGAGGGAGCTCCTACAATGAGCAGTTCTTC. Residues: CASTHGRLAGGSSYNEQFF. Drawing the rest from reference TRBV13 and TRBJ2-1, the complete variable domain is AAGVIQSPRHLIKEKRETATLKCYPIPRHDTVYWYQQGPGQDPQFLISFYEKMQSDKGSIPDRFSAQQFSDYHSELNMSSLELGDSALYFCASTHGRLAGGSSYNEQFFGPGTRLTVL.

The chain is built from TRBV7-9 and TRBJ2-5; D is perhaps TRBD2 (5 bases). This CDR3 is 16 amino acids long. Germline V gives CDR1 SEHNR, CDR2 FQNEAQ (reference sequence). V was pared by 2 bases and J by 4 bases, with 17 bases between. This CDR3 reads CASSLSVEGGRETQYF. CDR3 nucleotide sequence: TGTGCCAGCAGCTTAAGTGTAGAGGGTGGGCGAGAGACCCAGTACTTC.

The chain couples TRBV6-5 to TRBJ1-6; TRBD1 is a possible D gene (6 bases). Trimming cost V 5 bases and J 8 bases, with 16 bases left between them. The CDR3 loop spans 15 amino acids. Germline-derived CDR1 and CDR2 are MNHEY and SVGAGI. The CDR3 DNA sequence: TGTGCCAGCAGTCAGGGGACGGATTGGGATTCACCCCTCCACTTT. Its protein product is CASSQGTDWDSPLHF.

This clone has only one observation. This chain uses TRBV6-4 with TRBJ2-1, with TRBD1 matching over 9 bases. Losses at the gene ends were 3 bases for V and 9 bases for J; bases not matched to a gene: 9. This CDR3 comprises 15 residues. The germline V gene has CDR1 MRHNA and CDR2 SNTAGT. In DNA form, the CDR3 reads TGTGCCAGCAGTGAAGGGACAGGGCAACTGGGTGAGCAGTTCTTC. This codes for CASSEGTGQLGEQFF.

CDR3 sequence reads: CAISGTPIGGTSTDTQYF. Here the CDR3 DNA reads TGTGCCATCAGTGGCACGCCTATCGGCGGGACTAGCACAGATACGCAGTATTTT. The chain recombines TRBV10-3 with TRBJ2-3; D possibly corresponds to TRBD2 (6 bases). The CDR3 contains 18 residues. Germline V CDR1 and CDR2: ENHRY, SYGVKD. V was pared by 4 bases and J by 0 bases, with 20 bases between.

The chain joins TRBV7-9 to TRBJ2-3, with unresolved D. Germline CDR1 is SEHNR and CDR2 is FQNEAQ (reference sequence). V gave up 6 bases and J gave up 4 bases, with 11 bases separating them. There are 13 residues in the CDR3. The CDR3 is CASRWSNPDTQYF. The DNA of the CDR3 is TGTGCCAGCAGGTGGAGCAATCCAGATACGCAGTATTTT.

V is TRBV5-1 and J is TRBJ2-2; TRBD1 matches 11 bases. Per germline, CDR1 SGHRS and CDR2 YFSETQ. There are 17 residues in the CDR3. The J segment lost 4 bases and the V segment lost 0 bases, leaving 5 bases of the junction unmatched. The CDR3 sequence: CASSLVRTGGITGELFF. As DNA, the CDR3 is TGCGCCAGCAGCTTGGTGAGGACAGGGGGCATCACCGGGGAGCTGTTTTTT.

For the CDR3, the DNA is TGTGCCAGTAGACATTTGGGACTAGACACAGATACGCAGTATTTT. Translation gives CASRHLGLDTDTQYF. The chain couples TRBV19 to TRBJ2-3; 8 bases align to TRBD2. Germline CDR1 reads LNHDA; CDR2 reads SQIVND (reference sequence). The CDR3 loop spans 15 amino acids. V lost 6 bases, J lost 2 bases, and 7 bases stayed unmatched.

The rearrangement links TRBV28 to TRBJ1-3, with D unclear. Trimming took 2 bases from V and 0 from J, leaving 8 bases between them. Germline V CDR1 and CDR2: MDHEN, SYDVKM. CDR3 size: 15 residues. The CDR3 region is CASSLEPSSGNTIYF. CDR3 DNA sequence: TGTGCCAGCAGTTTAGAACCCAGCTCTGGAAACACCATATATTTT.

V is TRBV5-1 and J is TRBJ1-2; a possible D gene is TRBD1 (5 bases). In germline, CDR1 is SGHRS, CDR2 YFSETQ. V lost 0 bases, J lost 8 bases, and 11 bases lay in between. The CDR3 has 13 amino acids. DNA of the CDR3: TGCGCCAGCAGCTTGGCAGGAGGGGAAGGCTACACCTTC. Its protein product is CASSLAGGEGYTF. Supplemented by reference TRBV5-1 and TRBJ1-2, the full variable domain reads KAGVTQTPRYLIKTRGQQVTLSCSPISGHRSVSWYQQTPGQGLQFLFEYFSETQRNKGNFPGRFSGRQFSNSRSEMNVSTLELGDSALYLCASSLAGGEGYTFGSGTRLTVV.

V gene TRBV4-2 combines with J gene TRBJ2-7; 14 bases match TRBD2. The CDR3 loop spans 16 amino acids. V lost 0 bases to trimming and J lost 4 bases; unmatched junction nucleotides: 2. Germline V CDR1 and CDR2: LGHNA, YNFKEQ. The CDR3 protein is CASSQDGLAGGYEQYF. Written as DNA, the CDR3 is TGTGCCAGCAGCCAAGACGGACTAGCGGGAGGATACGAGCAGTACTTC.